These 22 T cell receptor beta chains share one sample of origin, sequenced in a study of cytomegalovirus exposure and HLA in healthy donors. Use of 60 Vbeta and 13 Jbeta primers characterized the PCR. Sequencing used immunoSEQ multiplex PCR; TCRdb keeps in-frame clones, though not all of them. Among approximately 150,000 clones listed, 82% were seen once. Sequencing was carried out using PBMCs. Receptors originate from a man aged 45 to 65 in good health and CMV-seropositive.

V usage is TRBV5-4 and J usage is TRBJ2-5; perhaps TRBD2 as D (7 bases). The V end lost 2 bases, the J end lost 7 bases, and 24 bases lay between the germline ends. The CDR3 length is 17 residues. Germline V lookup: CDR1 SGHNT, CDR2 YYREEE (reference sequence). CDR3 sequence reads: CASSFPTGQKGEGTQYF. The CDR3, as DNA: TGTGCCAGCAGCTTCCCGACAGGACAAAAAGGGGAGGGGACCCAGTACTTC.

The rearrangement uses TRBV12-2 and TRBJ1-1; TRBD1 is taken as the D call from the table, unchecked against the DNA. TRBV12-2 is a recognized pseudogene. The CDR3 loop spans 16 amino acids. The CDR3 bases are TGTGCAAGTCGCTTAGCGTCACAGGAGATGAACACTGAAGCTTTCTTT. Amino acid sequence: CASRLASQEMNTEAFF.

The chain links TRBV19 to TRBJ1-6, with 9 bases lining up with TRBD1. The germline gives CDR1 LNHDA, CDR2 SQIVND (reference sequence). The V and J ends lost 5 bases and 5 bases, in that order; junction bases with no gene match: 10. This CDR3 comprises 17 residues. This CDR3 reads CASSSTGGTGNNSPLHF. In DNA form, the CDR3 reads TGTGCCAGTAGTTCAACAGGGGGCACGGGCAATAATTCACCCCTCCACTTT.

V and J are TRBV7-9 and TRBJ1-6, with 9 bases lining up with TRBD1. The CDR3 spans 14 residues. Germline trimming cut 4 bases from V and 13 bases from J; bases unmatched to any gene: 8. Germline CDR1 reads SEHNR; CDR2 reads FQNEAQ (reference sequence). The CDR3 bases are TGTGCCAGCAGCTCGGGACAGGGAGCTTTCCCCCTCCACTTT. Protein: CASSSGQGAFPLHF. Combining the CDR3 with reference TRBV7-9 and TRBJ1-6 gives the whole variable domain DTGVSQNPRHKITKRGQNVTFRCDPISEHNRLYWYRQTLGQGPEFLTYFQNEAQLEKSRLLSDRFSAERPKGSFSTLEIQRTEQGDSAMYLCASSSGQGAFPLHFGNGTRLTVT.

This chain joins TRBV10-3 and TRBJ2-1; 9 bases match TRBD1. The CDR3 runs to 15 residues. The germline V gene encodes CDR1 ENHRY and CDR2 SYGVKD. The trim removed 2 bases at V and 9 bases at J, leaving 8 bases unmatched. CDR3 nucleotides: TGTGCCATCAGTGAGAGGGGACAGGGATCAGGTGAGCAGTTCTTC. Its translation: CAISERGQGSGEQFF.

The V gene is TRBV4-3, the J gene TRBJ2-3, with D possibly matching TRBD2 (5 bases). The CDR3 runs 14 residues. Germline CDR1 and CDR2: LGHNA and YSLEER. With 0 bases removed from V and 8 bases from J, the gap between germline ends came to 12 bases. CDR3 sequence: CASSQDLRVGTQYF. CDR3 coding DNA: TGCGCCAGCAGCCAAGACTTGAGGGTTGGTACGCAGTATTTT.

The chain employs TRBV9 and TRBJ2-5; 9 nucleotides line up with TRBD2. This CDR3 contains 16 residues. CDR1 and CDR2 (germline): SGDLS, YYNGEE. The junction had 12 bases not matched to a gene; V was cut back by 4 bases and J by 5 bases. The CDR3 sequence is CASSPGVSGRKETQYF. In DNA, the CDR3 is TGTGCCAGCAGCCCAGGGGTTAGCGGGAGAAAGGAGACCCAGTACTTC.

The CDR3 region is CASSRRRDRGSVRDLNTEAFF. CDR3 nucleotides: TGTGCCAGCAGCCGCCGCCGGGACAGGGGATCCGTTCGCGACTTGAACACTGAAGCTTTCTTT. The chain joins TRBV14 to TRBJ1-1, with TRBD1 identical over 10 bases. This CDR3 region has 21 residues. Trimming cost V 4 bases and J 0 bases; bases outside gene matches: 20. Germline V gives CDR1 SGHDN, CDR2 FVKESK.

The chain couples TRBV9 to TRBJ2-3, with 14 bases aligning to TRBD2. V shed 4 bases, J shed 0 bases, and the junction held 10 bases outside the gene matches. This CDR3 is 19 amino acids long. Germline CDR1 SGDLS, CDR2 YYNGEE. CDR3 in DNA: TGTGCCAGCAGCCGCACAACCGGGACTAGCGGGGGTAGCACAGATACGCAGTATTTT. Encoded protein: CASSRTTGTSGGSTDTQYF.

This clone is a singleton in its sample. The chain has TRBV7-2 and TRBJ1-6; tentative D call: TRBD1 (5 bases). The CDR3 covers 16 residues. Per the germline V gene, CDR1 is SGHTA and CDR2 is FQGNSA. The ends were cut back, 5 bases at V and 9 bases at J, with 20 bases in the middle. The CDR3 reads CASSLGGRGLPSPLHF. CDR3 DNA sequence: TGTGCCAGCAGCCTAGGCGGGCGGGGCCTACCTTCACCCCTCCACTTT.

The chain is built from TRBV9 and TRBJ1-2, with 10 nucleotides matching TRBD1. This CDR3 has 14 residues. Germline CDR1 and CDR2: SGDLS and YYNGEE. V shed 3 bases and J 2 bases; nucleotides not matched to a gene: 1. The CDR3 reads CASSADRGNYGYTF. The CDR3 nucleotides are TGTGCCAGCAGCGCGGACAGGGGGAACTATGGCTACACCTTC. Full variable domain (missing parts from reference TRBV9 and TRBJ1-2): DSGVTQTPKHLITATGQRVTLRCSPRSGDLSVYWYQQSLDQGLQFLIQYYNGEERAKGNILERFSAQQFPDLHSELNLSSLELGDSALYFCASSADRGNYGYTFGSGTRLTVV.

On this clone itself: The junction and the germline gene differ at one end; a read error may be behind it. CDR3 sequence reads: CAGSLVMGGDTQYF. As DNA, the CDR3 is TGCGCCGGCAGCTTGGTGATGGGAGGAGATACGCAGTATTTT. This chain uses TRBV5-1 with TRBJ2-3, with TRBD2 as a possible D gene (6 bases). CDR3 length equals 14 residues. Per the germline V gene, CDR1 is SGHRS and CDR2 is YFSETQ.

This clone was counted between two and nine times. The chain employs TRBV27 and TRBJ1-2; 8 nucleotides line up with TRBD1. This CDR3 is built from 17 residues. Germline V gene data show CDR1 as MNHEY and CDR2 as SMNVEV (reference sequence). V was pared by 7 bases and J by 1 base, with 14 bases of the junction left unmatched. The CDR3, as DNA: TGTGCCAGCACCGACCGTCGACAGGGGCCCCATAACTATGGCTACACCTTC. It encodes CASTDRRQGPHNYGYTF.

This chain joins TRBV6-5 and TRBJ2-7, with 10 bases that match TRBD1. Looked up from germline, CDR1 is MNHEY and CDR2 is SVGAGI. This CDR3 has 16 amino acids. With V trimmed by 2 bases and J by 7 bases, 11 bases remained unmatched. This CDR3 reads CASSYRPGQGTWEQYF. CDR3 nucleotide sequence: TGTGCCAGCAGTTACCGTCCGGGACAGGGGACCTGGGAGCAGTACTTC.

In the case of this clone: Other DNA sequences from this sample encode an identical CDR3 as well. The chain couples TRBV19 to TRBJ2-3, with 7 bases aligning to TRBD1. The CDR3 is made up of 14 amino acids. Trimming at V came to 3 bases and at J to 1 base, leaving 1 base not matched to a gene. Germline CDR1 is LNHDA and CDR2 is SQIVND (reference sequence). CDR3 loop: CASSIGQGTDTQYF. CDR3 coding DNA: TGTGCCAGTAGTATTGGACAGGGCACAGATACGCAGTATTTT.

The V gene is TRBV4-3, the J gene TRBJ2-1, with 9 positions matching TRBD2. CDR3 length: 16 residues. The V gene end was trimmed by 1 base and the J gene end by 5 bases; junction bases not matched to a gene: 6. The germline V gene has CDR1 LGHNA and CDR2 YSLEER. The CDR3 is CASSQAGTSRNNEQFF. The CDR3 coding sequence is TGCGCCAGCAGCCAAGCTGGGACTAGCAGAAACAATGAGCAGTTCTTC.

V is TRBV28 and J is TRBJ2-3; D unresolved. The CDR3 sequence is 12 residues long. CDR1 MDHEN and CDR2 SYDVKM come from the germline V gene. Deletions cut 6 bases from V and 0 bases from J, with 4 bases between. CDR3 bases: TGTGCCAGCAGCCAGAGCACAGATACGCAGTATTTT. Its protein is CASSQSTDTQYF.

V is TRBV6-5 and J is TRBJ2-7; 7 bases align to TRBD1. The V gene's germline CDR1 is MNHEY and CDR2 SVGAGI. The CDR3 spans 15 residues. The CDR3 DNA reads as TGTGTGGCCAGCAGCACAGAAGGGGGCCGGAACGAGCAGTACTTC. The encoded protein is CVASSTEGGRNEQYF.

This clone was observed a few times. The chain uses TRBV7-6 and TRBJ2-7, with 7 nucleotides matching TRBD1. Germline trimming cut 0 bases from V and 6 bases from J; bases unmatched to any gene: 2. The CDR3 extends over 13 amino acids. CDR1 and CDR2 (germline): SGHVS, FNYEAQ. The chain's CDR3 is CASSLATGREQYF. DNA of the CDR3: TGTGCCAGCAGCTTAGCGACAGGGCGCGAGCAGTACTTC.

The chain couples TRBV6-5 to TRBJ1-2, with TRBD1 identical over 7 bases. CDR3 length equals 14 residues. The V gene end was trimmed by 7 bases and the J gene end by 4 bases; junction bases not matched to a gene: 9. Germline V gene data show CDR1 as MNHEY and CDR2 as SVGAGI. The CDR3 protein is CASTQGSSTYGYTF. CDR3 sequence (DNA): TGTGCCAGCACACAGGGGAGTTCAACCTATGGCTACACCTTC.

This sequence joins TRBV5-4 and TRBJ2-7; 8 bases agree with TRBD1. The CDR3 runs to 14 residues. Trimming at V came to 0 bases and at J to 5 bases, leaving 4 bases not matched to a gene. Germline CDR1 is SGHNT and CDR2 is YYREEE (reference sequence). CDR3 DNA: TGTGCCAGCAGCTTGGGGACAGGGTTCCACGAGCAGTACTTC. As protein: CASSLGTGFHEQYF. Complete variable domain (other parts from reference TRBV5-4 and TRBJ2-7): ETGVTQSPTHLIKTRGQQVTLRCSSQSGHNTVSWYQQALGQGPQFIFQYYREEENGRGNFPPRFSGLQFPNYSSELNVNALELDDSALYLCASSLGTGFHEQYFGPGTRLTVT.

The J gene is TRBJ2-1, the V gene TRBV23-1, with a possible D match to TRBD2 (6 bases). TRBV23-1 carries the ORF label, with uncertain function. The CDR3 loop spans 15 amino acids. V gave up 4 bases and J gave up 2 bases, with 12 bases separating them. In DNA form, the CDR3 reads TGCGCCAGCAGTCCCCCGGGGGACCCCTACAATGAGCAGTTCTTC. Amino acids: CASSPPGDPYNEQFF.